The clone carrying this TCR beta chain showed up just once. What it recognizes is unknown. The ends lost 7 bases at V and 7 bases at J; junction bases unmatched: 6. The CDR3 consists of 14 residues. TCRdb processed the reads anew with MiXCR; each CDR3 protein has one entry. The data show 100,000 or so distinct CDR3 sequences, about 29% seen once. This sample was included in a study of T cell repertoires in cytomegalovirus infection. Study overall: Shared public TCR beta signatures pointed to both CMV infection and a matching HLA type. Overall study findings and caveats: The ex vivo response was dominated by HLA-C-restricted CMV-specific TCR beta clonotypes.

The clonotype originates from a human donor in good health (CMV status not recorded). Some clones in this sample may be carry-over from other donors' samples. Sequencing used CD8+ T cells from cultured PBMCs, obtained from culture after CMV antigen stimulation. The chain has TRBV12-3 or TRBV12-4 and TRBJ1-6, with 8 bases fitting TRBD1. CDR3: CASTWTGLNSPLHF. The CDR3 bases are TGTGCCAGCACCTGGACAGGGTTGAATTCACCCCTCCACTTT.